These 30 T cell receptor beta chains share one sample of origin, sequenced in a study of neoadjuvant nivolumab and ipilimumab in lung cancer. Profiling relied on immunoSEQ multiplex PCR, and the TCRdb table lists in-frame clones only, not all of them. The sample holds about 33,000 clones; roughly nine tenths are singletons and the top ten take approximately 2.1%. The sample was peripheral blood, taken after neoadjuvant nivolumab, alone or with ipilimumab, at or shortly before surgery. Receptors were obtained from an adult with non-small cell lung cancer.

CDR3: CASSMGGTSYNEQFF. The CDR3 DNA is TGTGCCAGTAGTATGGGCGGAACCTCCTACAATGAGCAGTTCTTC. The chain joins TRBV19 to TRBJ2-1, with D unclear. The CDR3 is made up of 15 amino acids. Trimming cost V 3 bases and J 0 bases, with 9 bases left between them. Germline CDR1 is LNHDA and CDR2 is SQIVND (reference sequence). Full variable domain (outside the CDR3, taken from reference TRBV19 and TRBJ2-1): DGGITQSPKYLFRKEGQNVTLSCEQNLNHDAMYWYRQDPGQGLRLIYYSQIVNDFQKGDIAEGYSVSREKKESFPLTVTSAQKNPTAFYLCASSMGGTSYNEQFFGPGTRLTVL.

J is TRBJ1-1 and V is TRBV18; TRBD1 is a possible D gene (5 bases). V was trimmed by 6 bases and J by 4 bases, leaving 21 bases between them. The CDR3 is made up of 16 amino acids. Germline V gives CDR1 KGHSH, CDR2 LQKENI. This CDR3 is CASSPTLSRDSTEAFF. As DNA, the CDR3 is TGTGCCAGCTCTCCGACCCTGTCCAGGGATAGCACTGAAGCTTTCTTT.

The gene calls are TRBV7-3 and TRBJ2-1; 10 positions agree with TRBD2. The ends lost 1 base at V and 6 bases at J; junction bases unmatched: 6. The CDR3 consists of 16 residues. The germline CDR1 and CDR2 sequences are SGHTA and FQGTGA. CDR3 amino acids: CASSLIPSGSLNEQFF. CDR3 DNA sequence: TGTGCCAGCAGCTTAATCCCTAGCGGGAGCCTCAATGAGCAGTTCTTC.

This clone was observed a handful of times. CDR3 in DNA: TGTGCCAGCAGCTTAATCGGGTATAGTGATGGAACTGAAGCTTTCTTT. The encoded protein is CASSLIGYSDGTEAFF. The chain uses TRBV7-9 and TRBJ1-1; unclear D gene. This CDR3 has 16 amino acids. Trimming left V 2 bases short and J 5 bases short, with 18 bases between. Germline V CDR1 and CDR2: SEHNR, FQNEAQ (reference sequence).

The chain couples TRBV6-1 to TRBJ1-2; D ambiguous. Trimming shortened V by 5 bases and J by 5 bases, and 12 bases separated the two germline ends. This CDR3 comprises 13 residues. Germline V gene sequence: CDR1 MNHNS, CDR2 SASEGT. The chain's CDR3 is CASSPLGLYGYTF. The CDR3 DNA sequence: TGTGCCAGCAGTCCTTTAGGGTTATATGGCTACACCTTC.

CDR3 region: CASSLAENTEAFF. The CDR3 region has the DNA TGTGCCAGCTCACTGGCAGAGAACACTGAAGCTTTCTTT. The chain recombines TRBV18 with TRBJ1-1; D call uncertain. Looked up from germline, CDR1 is KGHSH and CDR2 is LQKENI. The CDR3 totals 13 residues. Trimming pared 4 bases from V and 1 base from J, leaving 7 bases between.

In this sample, this clone turned up once. This chain joins TRBV7-9 and TRBJ2-2; tentatively, D is TRBD1 (5 bases). The V and J ends lost 0 bases and 1 base respectively, with 9 bases between them. The germline CDR1 and CDR2 sequences are SEHNR and FQNEAQ (reference sequence). The CDR3 is 16 residues long. CDR3 sequence: CASSLAGRVNTGELFF. The CDR3 DNA follows: TGTGCCAGCAGCTTAGCGGGCAGGGTGAACACCGGGGAGCTGTTTTTT.

V usage is TRBV29-1 and J usage is TRBJ1-3; unclear D gene. The CDR3 runs to 11 residues. Trimming pared 6 bases from V and 2 bases from J, leaving 5 bases between. Germline values: CDR1 SQVTM, CDR2 ANQGSEA. Here the CDR3 reads CSVDAGNTIYF. CDR3 nucleotides: TGCAGCGTGGACGCTGGAAACACCATATATTTT.

This chain links TRBV7-2 with TRBJ2-4; 7 bases agree with TRBD1. The CDR3 totals 16 residues. Per the germline V gene, CDR1 is SGHTA and CDR2 is FQGNSA. Trimming removed 5 bases from V and 1 base from J; junction bases left unmatched: 8. The CDR3 DNA reads as TGTGCCAGCAGCCGGACGCCCAGGGGGGCCAAAAACATTCAGTACTTC. Its translation is CASSRTPRGAKNIQYF.

V is TRBV6-1 and J is TRBJ2-7; 7 positions agree with TRBD2. V lost 4 bases and J lost 2; bases outside the gene matches: 8. CDR3 length: 15 residues. Germline lookup yields CDR1 MNHNS and CDR2 SASEGT. CDR3 in DNA: TGTGCCAGCAGTGGCTCCAGCGGGAAGGCCTACGAGCAGTACTTC. Its protein product is CASSGSSGKAYEQYF.

This chain joins TRBV5-1 and TRBJ2-2; D unclear. The CDR3 is 15 residues long. Germline CDR1 reads SGHRS; CDR2 reads YFSETQ. Trimming pared 0 bases from V and 0 bases from J, leaving 6 bases between. CDR3 DNA sequence: TGCGCCAGCAGCTTGGGGAACCCGAACACCGGGGAGCTGTTTTTT. It translates to CASSLGNPNTGELFF.

The rearrangement links TRBV18 to TRBJ1-2; D is uncertain. V was trimmed by 1 base and J by 6 bases, leaving 21 bases between them. The CDR3 sequence is 17 residues long. Germline V gene data show CDR1 as KGHSH and CDR2 as LQKENI. The CDR3 protein is CASSPRSVTPPLDGYTF. The CDR3, as DNA: TGTGCCAGCTCACCACGCTCGGTGACACCGCCCTTGGATGGCTACACCTTC.

The chain carries TRBV6-4 and TRBJ2-2; 7 bases are shared with TRBD2. The CDR3 is 18 amino acids. V shed 2 bases, J shed 4 bases, and the junction held 13 bases outside the gene matches. Germline CDR1 and CDR2: MRHNA and SNTAGT. The CDR3 region is CASSDATALATPTGELFF. The CDR3 nucleotides are TGTGCCAGCAGTGACGCCACCGCACTAGCGACTCCCACCGGGGAGCTGTTTTTT.

The CDR3 spells CASKGTMGTEAFF. For the CDR3, the DNA is TGTGCCAGCAAAGGAACGATGGGCACTGAAGCTTTCTTT. The chain couples TRBV2 to TRBJ1-1; D ambiguous. CDR3 length equals 13 residues. Germline CDR1 SNHLY, CDR2 FYNNEI. V lost 7 bases, J lost 4 bases, and 13 bases lay in between.

This chain joins TRBV5-1 and TRBJ2-5; TRBD2 might be the D (7 bases). The CDR3 is 15 residues long. The germline V gene encodes CDR1 SGHRS and CDR2 YFSETQ. V lost 4 bases and J 5 bases, leaving 18 bases between the germline ends. This CDR3 reads CASSPGEGDMETQYF. CDR3 sequence (DNA): TGCGCCAGCAGCCCTGGGGAGGGGGATATGGAGACCCAGTACTTC.

This clone has just a few counts. This rearrangement joins TRBV7-3 to TRBJ2-7; 7 bases are shared with TRBD1. CDR3 length equals 14 residues. With 4 bases clipped from V and 7 bases from J, the junction kept 10 bases outside the gene matches. CDR1 and CDR2 (germline): SGHTA, FQGTGA. CDR3 DNA sequence: TGTGCCAGCAGCTCGACCGGGACAGAGGGAGAGCAGTACTTC. It specifies CASSSTGTEGEQYF.

This rearrangement joins TRBV7-9 to TRBJ2-3; unclear D gene. The V gene's germline CDR1 is SEHNR and CDR2 FQNEAQ (reference sequence). Trimming left V 1 base short and J 0 bases short, with 8 bases between. The CDR3 sequence is 15 residues long. CDR3 amino acids: CASSLGPTSTDTQYF. DNA of the CDR3: TGTGCCAGCAGCTTAGGGCCTACTAGCACAGATACGCAGTATTTT.

The rearrangement uses TRBV7-2 and TRBJ2-5; 10 bases fit TRBD2. CDR1 is SGHTA and CDR2 is FQGNSA in the germline V gene. V lost 3 bases to trimming and J lost 5 bases; unmatched junction nucleotides: 6. The CDR3 length is 15 residues. CDR3 amino acids: CASSFGSGRHETQYF. The CDR3 nucleotides read TGTGCCAGCAGCTTCGGTAGCGGGAGGCACGAGACCCAGTACTTC. Full variable domain (rest looked up from reference TRBV7-2 and TRBJ2-5): GAGVSQSPSNKVTEKGKDVELRCDPISGHTALYWYRQSLGQGLEFLIYFQGNSAPDKSGLPSDRFSAERTGGSVSTLTIQRTQQEDSAVYLCASSFGSGRHETQYFGPGTRLLVL.

The rearrangement links TRBV5-1 to TRBJ1-1; D is uncertain. Trimming took 1 base from V and 3 from J, leaving 10 bases between them. Germline V lookup: CDR1 SGHRS, CDR2 YFSETQ. This CDR3 comprises 14 residues. The CDR3 DNA follows: TGCGCCAGCAGCTTGTTGGAGAGGTACACTGAAGCTTTCTTT. Translation: CASSLLERYTEAFF. The full variable domain, in which reference TRBV5-1 and TRBJ1-1 provide the parts outside the CDR3, is KAGVTQTPRYLIKTRGQQVTLSCSPISGHRSVSWYQQTPGQGLQFLFEYFSETQRNKGNFPGRFSGRQFSNSRSEMNVSTLELGDSALYLCASSLLERYTEAFFGQGTRLTVV.

The V and J genes are TRBV18 and TRBJ1-4; D may be TRBD1 (6 bases). The CDR3 has 15 amino acids. The germline V gene encodes CDR1 KGHSH and CDR2 LQKENI. Trimming shortened V by 6 bases and J by 5 bases, and 16 bases separated the two germline ends. CDR3 nucleotides: TGTGCCAGCTCCCTCGGGGGCGAGAGGAATGAAAAACTGTTTTTT. Translated, it gives CASSLGGERNEKLFF.

V usage is TRBV5-1 and J usage is TRBJ1-1; tentatively, D is TRBD1 (5 bases). Germline CDR1 and CDR2: SGHRS and YFSETQ. This CDR3 spans 16 amino acids. The ends were cut back, 4 bases at V and 1 base at J, with 17 bases in the middle. The CDR3 loop reads CASSPMPGGENTEAFF. The DNA for the CDR3 is TGCGCCAGCAGCCCTATGCCGGGGGGGGAGAACACTGAAGCTTTCTTT.

The chain combines TRBV5-1 with TRBJ2-2, with 12 bases identical to TRBD2. Per the germline V gene, CDR1 is SGHRS and CDR2 is YFSETQ. The CDR3 runs to 16 residues. V shed 4 bases and J 6 bases; nucleotides not matched to a gene: 7. The CDR3 reads CASSPRTSGTPGELFF. CDR3 sequence (DNA): TGCGCCAGCAGCCCCCGGACTAGCGGGACTCCCGGGGAGCTGTTTTTT.

The V and J genes are TRBV15 and TRBJ1-1, with 7 positions matching TRBD1. Germline assignment: CDR1 LNHNV and CDR2 YYDKDF (reference sequence). V dropped 1 base and J dropped 1; count of bases not matched to a gene: 0. CDR3 length: 14 residues. This CDR3 reads CATSRGDRNTEAFF. The CDR3, as DNA: TGTGCCACCAGCAGAGGGGACAGGAACACTGAAGCTTTCTTT.

The V and J genes are TRBV5-1 and TRBJ1-1, with D uncertain. V was trimmed by 1 base and J by 1 base, leaving 8 bases between them. This CDR3 comprises 14 residues. Germline CDR1 reads SGHRS; CDR2 reads YFSETQ. The CDR3 sequence is CASSLIGANTEAFF. DNA for the CDR3: TGCGCCAGCAGCTTGATTGGCGCGAACACTGAAGCTTTCTTT. Together with reference TRBV5-1 and TRBJ1-1, the CDR3 gives the full variable domain: KAGVTQTPRYLIKTRGQQVTLSCSPISGHRSVSWYQQTPGQGLQFLFEYFSETQRNKGNFPGRFSGRQFSNSRSEMNVSTLELGDSALYLCASSLIGANTEAFFGQGTRLTVV.

The chain recombines TRBV7-2 with TRBJ2-1, with D perhaps TRBD1 (5 bases). Trimming left V 3 bases short and J 0 bases short, with 9 bases between. Germline V gene lookup returns CDR1 SGHTA and CDR2 FQGNSA. CDR3 length: 15 amino acids. CDR3 loop: CASSFYRSSYNEQFF. Written as DNA, the CDR3 is TGTGCCAGCAGCTTTTACAGGAGCTCCTACAATGAGCAGTTCTTC.

The chain is built from TRBV15 and TRBJ2-7; weak D call: TRBD2 (5 bases). CDR3 size: 16 residues. V dropped 3 bases and J dropped 4 bases, with 19 bases sitting between them. Germline lookup yields CDR1 LNHNV and CDR2 YYDKDF (reference sequence). This chain's CDR3 is CATSREVDSASYEQYF. The CDR3 DNA reads as TGTGCCACCAGCAGGGAGGTGGACTCGGCCAGTTACGAGCAGTACTTC. Full variable domain (missing parts from reference TRBV15 and TRBJ2-7): DAMVIQNPRYQVTQFGKPVTLSCSQTLNHNVMYWYQQKSSQAPKLLFHYYDKDFNNEADTPDNFQSRRPNTSFCFLDIRSPGLGDTAMYLCATSREVDSASYEQYFGPGTRLTVT.

This clone was counted once. The chain uses TRBV5-4 and TRBJ1-2; no firm D call. Looked up from germline, CDR1 is SGHNT and CDR2 is YYREEE (reference sequence). Between the trimmed V and J ends, which lost 0 bases and 8 bases, there was a span of 11 bases. The CDR3 totals 13 residues. This CDR3 is CASSLGQAEGYTF. CDR3 DNA sequence: TGTGCCAGCAGCTTGGGGCAGGCAGAGGGCTACACCTTC.

The rearrangement links TRBV28 to TRBJ1-4, with D possibly TRBD1 on 6 matching bases. The CDR3 sequence is 15 residues long. The V gene lost 5 bases and the J gene lost 6 bases, with 16 bases spanning the gap. The germline V gene encodes CDR1 MDHEN and CDR2 SYDVKM. The CDR3 region is CASSLTGPDDEKLFF. The DNA of the CDR3 is TGTGCCAGCAGTCTCACAGGGCCCGACGATGAAAAACTGTTTTTT.

CDR3 nucleotide sequence: TGTGCCAGCAGTGAGTCGGGGGGAGACATTCAGTACTTC. It codes for CASSESGGDIQYF. V gene TRBV25-1 combines with J gene TRBJ2-4, with TRBD2 matching 7 bases. The V and J ends lost 3 bases and 8 bases, in that order; junction bases with no gene match: 4. The germline CDR1 and CDR2 sequences are MGHDK and SYGVNS. This CDR3 comprises 13 residues.

CDR3 protein: CASSVGGAAGWYEQYF. The CDR3 DNA sequence: TGTGCCAGCAGCGTAGGGGGCGCGGCAGGTTGGTACGAGCAGTACTTC. V is TRBV9 and J is TRBJ2-7; possible D gene TRBD1, 5 bases. The CDR3 has 16 residues. Germline loops: CDR1 SGDLS, CDR2 YYNGEE. V was pared by 0 bases and J by 4 bases, with 17 bases between.